The clone carrying this T cell receptor beta chain was seen a handful of times. Its matching antigen is unknown. These data come from a study of human T cells and chemical hapten exposure. Overall study context: Patch tests delivered 0.01% DPC to the upper back and were evaluated at 6 days. Study-level findings and limits: DPC sensitization produced no change in TCRs with frequency above 1 in 1000.

Per the germline V gene, CDR1 is SGHTA and CDR2 is FQGNSA. The CDR3 is 17 amino acids. The trim removed 5 bases at V and 3 bases at J, leaving 11 bases unmatched. The time point was: patch test 1, 2 weeks after DPC sensitization. Regarding treatment: therapeutic diphenylcyclopropenone sensitization with weekly scalp DPC. Whole blood that had not been fractionated was the source of extracted total RNA. Using its own MiXCR run on the RACE reads, TCRdb lists one record per CDR3 protein. The table has 370,000 or so distinct CDR3 sequences, approximately 5.1% seen once. This TCR derives from a woman aged 50 to 60 with alopecia areata. Some clones in this sample may be carry-over from other donors' samples. The sample here was whole blood, taken in connection with sensitization to the hapten diphenylcyclopropenone (DPC). The V and J genes are TRBV7-2 and TRBJ2-3; 10 nucleotides agree with TRBD1. The CDR3 sequence: CASSLNSGTGATDTQYF. For the CDR3, the DNA is TGTGCCAGCAGCCTCAACTCCGGGACAGGGGCGACAGATACGCAGTATTTT. Variable domain in full (rest from reference TRBV7-2 and TRBJ2-3): GAGVSQSPSNKVTEKGKDVELRCDPISGHTALYWYRQSLGQGLEFLIYFQGNSAPDKSGLPSDRFSAERTGGSVSTLTIQRTQQEDSAVYLCASSLNSGTGATDTQYFGPGTRLTVL.